One sample yielded the 24 T cell receptor beta chains listed below, sequenced in a study of tumor-infiltrating lymphocytes in primary liver carcinoma. Both blood RNA, taken from unsorted whole blood, and germline DNA were extracted. Starting material of roughly 0.45 ug total RNA yielded TCR beta cDNA via a constant-region primer. ARM-PCR was slightly modified, and three nested multiplex PCR rounds with it gave rise to the TCR beta libraries. TRBV1-TRBV30 forward primers and a C-beta reverse primer were used in the first two PCR rounds, which each ran for approximately 10 cycles. TCRdb processed the multiplex PCR reads anew with MiXCR; each CDR3 protein has one entry. In the table there are 310,000 or so distinct CDR3 sequences, around three fifths of which are singletons. The source material was peripheral blood. These receptors were collected from a woman in her 30s with primary liver carcinoma and hepatitis B virus infection.

A note on this clonotype: Given a much more abundant clone one base away, this may be a read error. The rearrangement uses TRBV4-3 and TRBJ2-7, with D unresolved. CDR3 length: 13 amino acids. Germline V gives CDR1 LGHNA, CDR2 YSLEER. In DNA, the CDR3 is TGTGCCAGCAACCAAGACTCTAGAAGCGAGCAGTACTTC. This translates into CASNQDSRSEQYF.

Comments on this clonotype: This may arise from a read error, as a much more abundant clone is one base away. The gene calls are TRBV4-1 and TRBJ1-5; D unclear. This CDR3 is 13 amino acids long. Germline V gives CDR1 MGHRA, CDR2 YSYEKL. CDR3 in DNA: TGCGCCAGCAGCCAAGATCACAATCAGTCCCAGCATTTT. Translated: CASSQDHNQSQHF.

As to this clonotype: One end of the junction does not line up with germline, which may come from a read error. The chain links TRBV7-8 to TRBJ2-5; D may be TRBD1 or TRBD2 (8 bases each). CDR1 and CDR2 (germline): SGHVS, FQNEAQ. The CDR3 is 14 residues long. The CDR3 DNA is TGTGCCAGCAGCTTCAGGGGGCGGGGGGAGACCCAGAACTTC. Its protein product is CASSFRGRGETQNF.

This rearrangement joins TRBV13 to TRBJ2-5; D might be TRBD1 (6 bases). The V gene's germline CDR1 is PRHDT and CDR2 FYEKMQ (reference sequence). The length of the CDR3 is 16 residues. The V gene lost 5 bases and the J gene lost 2 bases, with 18 bases spanning the gap. The CDR3 sequence is CASSPGKQGKQETQYF. The CDR3, as DNA: TGTGCCAGCAGCCCGGGGAAACAGGGAAAGCAAGAGACCCAGTACTTC.

As regards this clonotype: Given the absence of the conserved phenylalanine or tryptophan at the CDR3 end, a read error is likely. This chain joins TRBV29-1 and TRBJ1-1; no firm D call. The CDR3 has 11 residues. V gave up 7 bases and J gave up 8 bases, with 14 bases separating them. CDR1 SQVTM and CDR2 ANQGSEA come from the germline V gene. DNA of the CDR3: TGCAGCGGATCCTTAACAGTAGAAGCTTTCTCT. Protein product: CSGSLTVEAFS.

For this clonotype: Its ends do not fully match the called genes, so a read error is possible. V and J are TRBV6-1 and TRBJ2-6; either TRBD1 or TRBD2 may supply D (6 bases each). In germline, CDR1 is MNHNS, CDR2 SASEGT. The CDR3 loop spans 15 amino acids. CDR3 protein: CASWHFQSGANVLTF. CDR3 nucleotide sequence: TGTGCCAGCTGGCACTTCCAGTCGGGGGCCAACGTCCTGACCTTC.

Note on this clonotype: The junction shows a germline mismatch at one end, possibly a read error. The rearrangement links TRBV5-6 to TRBJ2-5; 14 bases map to TRBD2. This CDR3 spans 16 amino acids. From germline, CDR1 is SGHDT and CDR2 YYEEEE. CDR3 DNA: TGTGCCAGCAGCCCTGGGACTAGCGGGAGTGCTGAGAACCAGTACTTC. Its translation: CASSPGTSGSAENQYF.

This clonotype has ten or more counts. The chain carries TRBV11-2 and TRBJ2-7, with a tentative D call TRBD1 (5 bases). The ends were cut back, 3 bases at V and 4 bases at J, with 13 bases in the middle. CDR1 and CDR2 (germline): SGHAT, FQNNGV. The CDR3 totals 14 residues. CDR3 nucleotide sequence: TGTGCCAGCAGCTTTAATCCAGGGTGGTACGAGCAGTACTTC. This gives the protein CASSFNPGWYEQYF.

The chain is built from TRBV7-9 and TRBJ2-5, with D perhaps TRBD2 (5 bases). V was clipped by 6 bases and J by 1 base, with 9 bases between them. This CDR3 spans 13 amino acids. Germline V gives CDR1 SEHNR, CDR2 FQNEAQ (reference sequence). CDR3 amino acids: CASRVGSQETQYF. DNA for the CDR3: TGTGCCAGCAGGGTGGGGAGCCAAGAGACCCAGTACTTC.

As to this clonotype: This may stem from a read error, because a much larger clone lies one nucleotide away. The genes are TRBV12-3 or TRBV12-4 and TRBJ1-6; a possible D gene is TRBD1 (6 bases). The CDR3 loop spans 13 amino acids. V lost 6 bases to trimming and J lost 7 bases, with 10 bases between them. In DNA, the CDR3 is TGTGCCAGCAGCTCGGACAGCAATTCACCCCTCCACTTT. It codes for CASSSDSNSPLHF.

This clonotype was detected many times. At one boundary the junction diverges from the germline segment, which might be a read error. The rearrangement joins TRBV5-1 to TRBJ2-3; D is uncertain. The germline CDR1 and CDR2 sequences are SGHRS and YFSETQ. The length of the CDR3 is 12 residues. The CDR3 loop reads CASSLLTDTQYF. The DNA for the CDR3 is TGTGCCAGCAGTCTCCTTACGGATACGCAGTATTTT.

The CDR3 here is CASSIHMPAGTDTQYF. CDR3 in DNA: TGTGCCAGCAGCATCCACATGCCCGCGGGCACAGATACGCAGTATTTT. J is TRBJ2-3 and V is TRBV13, with D uncertain. The germline V and J ends were trimmed by 5 bases and 1 base, with 16 bases remaining between them. The CDR3 is 16 residues long. The V gene's germline CDR1 is PRHDT and CDR2 FYEKMQ (reference sequence).

This clonotype was seen many times. The chain uses TRBV11-3 and TRBJ2-3; D might be TRBD1 or TRBD2, each matching 5 bases. The CDR3 spans 13 residues. CDR1 and CDR2 (germline): SGHNT, YENEEA. Trimming left V 4 bases short and J 6 bases short, with 11 bases between. CDR3: CASSSLREDTQYF. Written as DNA, the CDR3 is TGTGCCAGCAGCTCTCTCAGGGAGGATACGCAGTATTTT.

As concerns this clonotype: A much larger clone sits a single nucleotide away, making a read error possible. The chain couples TRBV6-6 to TRBJ2-5, with D perhaps TRBD1 or TRBD2 (5 bases each). CDR1 and CDR2 from the germline V gene are MNHNY and SVGAGI (reference sequence). V lost 4 bases, J lost 4 bases, and 13 bases lay in between. The CDR3 loop spans 14 amino acids. The DNA for the CDR3 is TGTGCCAGCAGTTCCCCCGGGGCCTCAGAGACCCAGTACTTC. Translating gives CASSSPGASETQYF.

This clonotype showed up many times. The CDR3 bases are TGCAGCGTGAGGCCCGGAGGACGGACCTACGAGCAGTACTTC. Protein: CSVRPGGRTYEQYF. This chain links TRBV29-1 with TRBJ2-7; D may be TRBD2 (5 bases). Trimming took off 6 bases at V and 2 bases at J, with 17 bases between the two ends. The germline gives CDR1 SQVTM, CDR2 ANQGSEA. CDR3 size: 14 residues.

Of note for this clonotype: Its ends do not fully match the called genes, so a read error is possible. The J gene is TRBJ2-7, the V gene TRBV14, with TRBD1 matching over 7 bases. Germline CDR1 is SGHDN and CDR2 is FVKESK. This CDR3 is 17 amino acids long. DNA of the CDR3: TGTGCCAGCAGCCATCTCCCCGGGACAGCTACTTCCTACAAGCAGTACTTC. This translates into CASSHLPGTATSYKQYF.

The chain recombines TRBV12-3 or TRBV12-4 with TRBJ1-3; 8 bases fit TRBD1. The CDR3 sequence is 15 residues long. Germline trimming cut 5 bases from V and 5 bases from J; bases unmatched to any gene: 8. The CDR3 here is CASSDRDRKRNTIYF. DNA for the CDR3: TGTGCCAGCAGTGACCGGGACAGGAAGCGAAACACCATATATTTT.

In regard to this clonotype: A much larger clone lies one base from this, so it may be a read error. The genes are TRBV6-5 and TRBJ1-2, with D possibly being TRBD1 (5 bases). This CDR3 region has 13 residues. The germline gives CDR1 MNHEY, CDR2 SVGAGI. DNA for the CDR3: TGTGCCTGCAGTACCAGGGAGAATCGTGGCTACACCTTC. Translation gives CACSTRENRGYTF.

In this sample, this clonotype turned up a few times. This rearrangement joins TRBV12-5 to TRBJ2-3; the match to TRBD1 covers 8 bases. Germline V CDR1 and CDR2: LGHNT, FRNRAP. V shed 3 bases and J 2 bases; nucleotides not matched to a gene: 7. The CDR3 is made up of 16 amino acids. The CDR3 protein is CASGFRGQGNTDTQYF. CDR3 coding DNA: TGTGCTAGTGGTTTCCGCGGACAGGGAAACACAGATACGCAGTATTTT.

Concerning this clonotype: A much bigger clone sits one base away, suggesting this may be a read error. J is TRBJ2-5 and V is TRBV5-4, with 7 bases that match TRBD2. The CDR3 contains 16 residues. Germline V CDR1 and CDR2: SGHNT, YYREEE (reference sequence). The CDR3 coding sequence is TGTGCCAGCAGCTTGGCCGACGCGGGAGCTCAAGGGACCCAGTACTTC. Encoded protein: CASSLADAGAQGTQYF. The complete variable domain, with remaining parts taken from reference TRBV5-4 and TRBJ2-5, reads ETGVTQSPTHLIKTRGQQVTLRCSSQSGHNTVSWYQQALGQGPQFIFQYYREEENGRGNFPPRFSGLQFPNYSSELNVNALELDDSALYLCASSLADAGAQGTQYFGPGTRLLVL.

Turning to this clonotype: A junction end diverges from the germline sequence, so it may reflect a read error. The chain uses TRBV4-3 and TRBJ2-4; 11 bases agree with TRBD1. The CDR3 totals 16 residues. CDR1 and CDR2 (germline): LGHNA, YSLEER. The CDR3 DNA reads as TGCGCCAGCAGCCAAGATAGTGGGGACAGGGGGAACATTCACTACTTC. Protein product: CASSQDSGDRGNIHYF.

In regard to this clonotype: A read error may be the cause here, since a much bigger clone is one base away. CDR3 in amino acids: CTSTRPVHRPAIYF. The CDR3, as DNA: TGTACCAGCACCAGACCCGTCCACCGCCCGGCCATATATTTT. The J gene is TRBJ1-3, the V gene TRBV28; the D is unclear. Germline V gives CDR1 MDHEN, CDR2 SYDVKM. The CDR3 totals 14 residues.

V gene TRBV25-1 combines with J gene TRBJ2-3; TRBD2 matches 7 bases. The CDR3 length is 14 residues. The V gene end was trimmed by 6 bases and the J gene end by 5 bases; junction bases not matched to a gene: 8. Per the germline V gene, CDR1 is MGHDK and CDR2 is SYGVNS. CDR3: CASSQRDRGDTQYF. CDR3 in DNA: TGTGCCAGCAGCCAGCGGGATCGGGGAGATACGCAGTATTTT.

This clonotype was observed a handful of times. This chain uses TRBV4-1 with TRBJ2-7, with TRBD2 identical over 10 bases. Germline lookup yields CDR1 MGHRA and CDR2 YSYEKL. The CDR3 consists of 17 residues. The V segment lost 1 base and the J segment 4 bases; nucleotides outside the gene matches: 10. CDR3: CASSQVGLAGAEYEQYF. The CDR3 DNA is TGCGCCAGCAGCCAAGTGGGGCTAGCGGGGGCCGAATACGAGCAGTACTTC.